A single sample is the source of the 19 T cell receptor beta chains below, sequenced in a study of T cells in Graves' hyperthyroidism and ophthalmopathy (dated by TCRdb to about 2019). Libraries came from multiplex PCR. The sample was run on an Illumina HiSeq 2000. The TCR beta CDR3 regions were amplified from the RNA transcripts. The TCR CDR3 was subjected to a first round of RT-PCR using the HTBI primer set and the Qiagen OneStep RT-PCR kit. TCRdb reprocessing: public reads trimmed at Q25 with fastp, clones called with MiXCR, in-frame beta chains kept. Identical CDR3 proteins give one entry, which carries the most common genes and DNA. In this sample the table shows 600,000 or so distinct CDR3 sequences, roughly 15% of which occur a single time. The ten biggest clones cover less than 4.5% of the sample. Sequenced sample: blood. The receptors were gathered from a woman in her twenties or thirties with Graves' hyperthyroidism.

J is TRBJ2-1 and V is TRBV9; 13 nucleotides align to TRBD2. Trimming removed 4 bases from V and 7 bases from J; junction bases left unmatched: 5. The CDR3 is 15 residues long. From germline, CDR1 is SGDLS and CDR2 YYNGEE. The CDR3 spells CASSPRTSGGNEQFF. The CDR3 DNA sequence: TGTGCCAGCAGCCCGCGGACTAGCGGGGGAAATGAGCAGTTCTTC. Complete variable domain (other parts from reference TRBV9 and TRBJ2-1): DSGVTQTPKHLITATGQRVTLRCSPRSGDLSVYWYQQSLDQGLQFLIQYYNGEERAKGNILERFSAQQFPDLHSELNLSSLELGDSALYFCASSPRTSGGNEQFFGPGTRLTVL.

J is TRBJ1-1 and V is TRBV29-1, with D maybe TRBD1 (5 bases). The germline V gene encodes CDR1 SQVTM and CDR2 ANQGSEA. V was trimmed by 0 bases and J by 0 bases, leaving 11 bases between them. The CDR3 has 15 residues. The CDR3 coding sequence is TGCAGCGTTGAAGATATAGGCAGGGTGAACACTGAAGCTTTCTTT. Encoded protein: CSVEDIGRVNTEAFF. Looking up the rest from reference TRBV29-1 and TRBJ1-1 gives the full variable domain: SAVISQKPSRDICQRGTSLTIQCQVDSQVTMMFWYRQQPGQSLTLIATANQGSEATYESGFVIDKFPISRPNLTFSTLTVSNMSPEDSSIYLCSVEDIGRVNTEAFFGQGTRLTVV.

The sample holds many counts of this clonotype. The CDR3 coding sequence is TGCGCCAGCAGCTTGGCCGGGACAGGGAGCAATGAGCAGTTCTTC. This encodes CASSLAGTGSNEQFF. The chain carries TRBV5-1 and TRBJ2-1; 9 bases are a match to TRBD1. This CDR3 contains 15 residues. V gave up 0 bases and J gave up 6 bases; unmatched junction bases: 4. In germline, CDR1 is SGHRS, CDR2 YFSETQ.

This chain joins TRBV27 and TRBJ1-5; 11 positions agree with TRBD1. CDR1 and CDR2 (germline): MNHEY, SMNVEV (reference sequence). The junction had 9 bases not matched to a gene; V was cut back by 5 bases and J by 3 bases. There are 17 residues in the CDR3. CDR3 sequence (DNA): TGTGCCAGCAGTGATGCGGGGACAGGGGGTGCCAATCAGCCCCAGCATTTT. Translated: CASSDAGTGGANQPQHF.

The chain employs TRBV6-1 and TRBJ1-5; 9 nucleotides align to TRBD1. Trimming cost V 6 bases and J 3 bases; bases outside gene matches: 9. Per the germline V gene, CDR1 is MNHNS and CDR2 is SASEGT. This CDR3 contains 16 residues. DNA of the CDR3: TGTGCCAGCAGGATGGGGACAGGGCCTCACAATCAGCCCCAGCATTTT. Protein sequence: CASRMGTGPHNQPQHF.

This clonotype has only a few counts. DNA for the CDR3: TGCAGTGCTCTTACTATGACTAGCGGGAGGAGGAATGAGCAGTTCTTC. Amino acid sequence: CSALTMTSGRRNEQFF. The J gene is TRBJ2-1, the V gene TRBV20-1, with TRBD2 matching over 13 bases. The germline CDR1 and CDR2 sequences are DFQATT and SNEGSKA (reference sequence). The CDR3 length is 16 residues. Unmatched junction bases numbered 11, after V lost 5 bases and J lost 7 bases.

In this sample, this clonotype turned up many times. This chain connects TRBV5-1 to TRBJ1-5; D gene ambiguous. V was clipped by 0 bases and J by 3 bases, with 10 bases between them. This CDR3 has 15 amino acids. The germline V gene has CDR1 SGHRS and CDR2 YFSETQ. CDR3 loop: CASSLDGDINQPQHF. For the CDR3, the DNA is TGCGCCAGCAGCTTGGATGGAGATATCAATCAGCCCCAGCATTTT.

This clonotype turned up a few times. This may arise from a read error, as a much more abundant clone is one base away. The V gene is TRBV2, the J gene TRBJ1-1, with D tentatively TRBD1 (5 bases). From germline, CDR1 is SNHLY and CDR2 FYNNEI. The CDR3 spans 15 residues. The CDR3 region has the DNA TGTGCCAGCACCATGGGTGGGGGGACGGCCACTAAAGCTTTCTTT. Encoded protein: CASTMGGGTATKAFF.

This clonotype was detected a few times. This sequence joins TRBV19 and TRBJ2-7; possibly TRBD1 for D (6 bases). V was clipped by 3 bases and J by 0 bases, with 12 bases between them. Germline CDR1 reads LNHDA; CDR2 reads SQIVND (reference sequence). The CDR3 length is 15 residues. In nucleotides, the CDR3 is TGTGCCAGTAGTATCCTGGACAGCCGCTCCTACGAGCAGTACTTC. As protein: CASSILDSRSYEQYF. Variable domain in full (rest from reference TRBV19 and TRBJ2-7): DGGITQSPKYLFRKEGQNVTLSCEQNLNHDAMYWYRQDPGQGLRLIYYSQIVNDFQKGDIAEGYSVSREKKESFPLTVTSAQKNPTAFYLCASSILDSRSYEQYFGPGTRLTVT.

The chain couples TRBV19 to TRBJ2-2, with 9 bases lining up with TRBD2. Per germline, CDR1 LNHDA and CDR2 SQIVND (reference sequence). The trim removed 7 bases at V and 4 bases at J, leaving 7 bases unmatched. The length of the CDR3 is 15 residues. The DNA of the CDR3 is TGTGCCAGTACCAATAGCGGGAGCGGCACCGGGGAGCTGTTTTTT. Amino acids: CASTNSGSGTGELFF.

The chain employs TRBV24-1 and TRBJ1-5; TRBD1 agrees at 9 bases. This CDR3 comprises 15 residues. Per germline, CDR1 KGHDR and CDR2 SFDVKD. Losses at the gene ends were 4 bases for V and 4 bases for J; bases not matched to a gene: 4. In DNA form, the CDR3 reads TGTGCCACCAGTGACCCCGGACAGGGGAATCAGCCCCAGCATTTT. This encodes CATSDPGQGNQPQHF.

The genes are TRBV2 and TRBJ1-3; 8 bases map to TRBD1. This CDR3 has 15 amino acids. The V segment lost 6 bases and the J segment 0 bases; nucleotides outside the gene matches: 4. Germline CDR1 is SNHLY and CDR2 is FYNNEI. The CDR3 spells CASRGTGLSGNTIYF. The DNA of the CDR3 is TGTGCCAGCAGAGGGACAGGACTCTCTGGAAACACCATATATTTT. Full variable domain (rest looked up from reference TRBV2 and TRBJ1-3): EPEVTQTPSHQVTQMGQEVILRCVPISNHLYFYWYRQILGQKVEFLVSFYNNEISEKSEIFDDQFSVERPDGSNFTLKIRSTKLEDSAMYFCASRGTGLSGNTIYFGEGSWLTVV.

This clonotype was recorded many times. CDR3: CASSYGQSEAFF. CDR3 bases: TGTGCCAGCAGTTACGGACAGAGTGAAGCTTTCTTT. V gene TRBV6-5 combines with J gene TRBJ1-1; D perhaps matches TRBD1 (6 bases). In germline, CDR1 is MNHEY, CDR2 SVGAGI. CDR3 length: 12 amino acids. The germline V and J ends were trimmed by 2 bases and 7 bases, with 8 bases remaining between them.

This clonotype was picked up many times. This rearrangement joins TRBV6-1 to TRBJ2-1, with D possibly TRBD1 on 5 matching bases. CDR3 length equals 15 residues. Germline-derived CDR1 and CDR2 are MNHNS and SASEGT. The V and J ends lost 0 bases and 5 bases respectively, with 11 bases between them. The CDR3 coding sequence is TGTGCCAGCAGTGAAGCAAGACAGCGAAACAATGAGCAGTTCTTC. As protein: CASSEARQRNNEQFF.

This clonotype showed up many times. The rearrangement links TRBV4-3 to TRBJ2-3; TRBD2 might be the D (5 bases). Trimming removed 2 bases from V and 3 bases from J, with 15 bases in between. Per germline, CDR1 LGHNA and CDR2 YSLEER. The CDR3 spans 16 residues. The CDR3 DNA sequence: TGCGCCAGCAGCCAACACCCCCAAAGCGGAACAGATACGCAGTATTTT. It codes for CASSQHPQSGTDTQYF.

This clonotype appeared many times. The rearrangement joins TRBV20-1 to TRBJ1-5, with 9 positions matching TRBD1. The V gene end was trimmed by 3 bases and the J gene end by 4 bases; junction bases not matched to a gene: 4. The germline V gene encodes CDR1 DFQATT and CDR2 SNEGSKA (reference sequence). CDR3 length: 14 amino acids. The CDR3 here is CSASWTGENQPQHF. CDR3 sequence (DNA): TGCAGTGCTAGTTGGACAGGGGAGAATCAGCCCCAGCATTTT.

The chain joins TRBV30 to TRBJ1-2; D is ambiguous. V lost 2 bases and J 5 bases, leaving 12 bases between the germline ends. This CDR3 is built from 13 residues. Germline lookup yields CDR1 GTSNPN and CDR2 SVGIG (reference sequence). The DNA for the CDR3 is TGTGCCTGGAGTCCCTCGTGGACTTATGGCTACACCTTC. Protein sequence: CAWSPSWTYGYTF.

This clonotype has a handful of counts. The germline gene is not matched at one end of the junction; a read error may be the cause. The chain employs TRBV5-1 and TRBJ1-1; tentatively, D is TRBD1 (5 bases). Germline V gene sequence: CDR1 SGHRS, CDR2 YFSETQ. The CDR3 totals 14 residues. The CDR3 loop reads CASRGELLNTEAFF. The CDR3 coding sequence is TGCGCCAGCAGAGGGGAACTGTTGAACACTGAAGCCTTCTTT.

The V call is TRBV19, the J call TRBJ1-2, with 9 bases that match TRBD1. The V gene's germline CDR1 is LNHDA and CDR2 SQIVND (reference sequence). V was clipped by 7 bases and J by 5 bases; unmatched bases: 11. The CDR3 runs 15 residues. The chain's CDR3 is CASIAGDREEYGYTF. CDR3 nucleotide sequence: TGTGCCAGTATTGCGGGGGACAGGGAAGAATATGGCTACACCTTC.